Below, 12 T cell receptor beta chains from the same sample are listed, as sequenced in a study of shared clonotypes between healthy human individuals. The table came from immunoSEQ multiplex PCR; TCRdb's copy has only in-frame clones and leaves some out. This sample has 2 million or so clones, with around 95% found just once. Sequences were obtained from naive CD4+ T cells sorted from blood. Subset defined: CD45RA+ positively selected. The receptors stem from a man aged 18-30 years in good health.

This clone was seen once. CDR3 protein: CASSKTGFDGYTF. Written as DNA, the CDR3 is TGCGCCAGCAGCAAAACAGGGTTTGATGGCTACACCTTC. The rearrangement uses TRBV10-1 and TRBJ1-2, with TRBD1 as a possible D gene (6 bases). Germline V gives CDR1 WNHNN, CDR2 SYGVQD (reference sequence). The CDR3 loop spans 13 amino acids. V lost 6 bases and J lost 6, with 14 bases in between.

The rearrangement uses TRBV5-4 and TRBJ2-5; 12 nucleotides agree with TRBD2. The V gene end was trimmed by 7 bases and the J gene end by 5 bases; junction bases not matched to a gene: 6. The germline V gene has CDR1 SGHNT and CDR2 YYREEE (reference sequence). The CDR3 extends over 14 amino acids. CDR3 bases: TGTGCCAGCCGACTAGCGGGGGCTAGTGAGACCCAGTACTTC. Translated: CASRLAGASETQYF.

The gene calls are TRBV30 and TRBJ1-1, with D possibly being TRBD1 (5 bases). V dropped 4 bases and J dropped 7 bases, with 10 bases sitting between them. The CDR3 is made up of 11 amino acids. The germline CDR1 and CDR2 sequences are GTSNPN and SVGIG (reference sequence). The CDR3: CAWTAGGEAFF. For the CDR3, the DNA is TGTGCCTGGACCGCTGGGGGTGAAGCTTTCTTT.

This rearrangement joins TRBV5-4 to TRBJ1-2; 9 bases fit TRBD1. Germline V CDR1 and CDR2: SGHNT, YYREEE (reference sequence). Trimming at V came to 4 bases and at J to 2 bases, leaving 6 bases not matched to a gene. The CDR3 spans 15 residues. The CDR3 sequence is CASSPDGQGNYGYTF. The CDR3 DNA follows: TGTGCCAGCAGCCCGGATGGACAGGGGAACTATGGCTACACCTTC.

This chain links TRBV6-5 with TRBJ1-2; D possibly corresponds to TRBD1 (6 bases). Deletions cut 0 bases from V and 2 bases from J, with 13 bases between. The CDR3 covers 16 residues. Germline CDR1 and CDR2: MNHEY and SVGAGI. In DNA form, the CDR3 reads TGTGCCAGCAGTTACTCGAGGGGGAAGGGAAACTATGGCTACACCTTC. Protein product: CASSYSRGKGNYGYTF.

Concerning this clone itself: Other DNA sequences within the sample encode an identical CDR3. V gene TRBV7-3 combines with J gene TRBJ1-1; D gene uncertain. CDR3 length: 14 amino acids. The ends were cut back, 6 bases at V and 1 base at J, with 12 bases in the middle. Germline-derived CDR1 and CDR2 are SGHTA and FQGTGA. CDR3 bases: TGTGCCAGCAGTCCCGGACCCGGGAACACTGAAGCTTTCTTT. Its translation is CASSPGPGNTEAFF.

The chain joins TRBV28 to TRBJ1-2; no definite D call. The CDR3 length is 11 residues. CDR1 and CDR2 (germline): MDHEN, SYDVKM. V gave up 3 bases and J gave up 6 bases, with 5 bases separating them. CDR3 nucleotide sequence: TGTGCCAGCAGTTTGAGTAATGGCTACACCTTC. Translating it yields CASSLSNGYTF.

The DNA of the CDR3 is TGTGCCAGCAGACCCCAGGGGCGGGTCGATCAGCCCCAGCATTTT. This sequence encodes CASRPQGRVDQPQHF. The gene calls are TRBV5-8 and TRBJ1-5, with D perhaps matching TRBD1 (6 bases). The ends were cut back, 5 bases at V and 5 bases at J, with 17 bases in the middle. Germline CDR1 is SGHTS and CDR2 is YDEGEE. CDR3 length: 15 residues.

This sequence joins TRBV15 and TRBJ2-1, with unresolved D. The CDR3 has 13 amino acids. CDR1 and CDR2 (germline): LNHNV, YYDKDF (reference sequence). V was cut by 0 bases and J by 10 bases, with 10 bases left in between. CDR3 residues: CATSRDQTWEQFF. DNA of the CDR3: TGTGCCACCAGCAGAGATCAGACTTGGGAGCAGTTCTTC.

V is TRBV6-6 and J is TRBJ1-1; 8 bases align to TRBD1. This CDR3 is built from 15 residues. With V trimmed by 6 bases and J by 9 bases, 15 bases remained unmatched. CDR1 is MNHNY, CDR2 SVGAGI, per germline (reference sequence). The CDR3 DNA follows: TGTGCCAGCAGGGCAGGGGGCGGCGGGCCCACGCAAGCTTTCTTT. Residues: CASRAGGGGPTQAFF.

The CDR3, as DNA: TGTGCCAGCAGTCTGAGACAGGATCAGCCCCAGCATTTT. Residues: CASSLRQDQPQHF. This chain links TRBV28 with TRBJ1-5, with a weak D call TRBD1 (6 bases). The CDR3 is 13 amino acids. V was cut by 5 bases and J by 5 bases, with 10 bases left in between. Germline CDR1 is MDHEN and CDR2 is SYDVKM.

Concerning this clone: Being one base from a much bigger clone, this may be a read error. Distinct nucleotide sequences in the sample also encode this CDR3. CDR3 coding DNA: TGTGCCAGCAGTGAACAGGGGGCTGGAAACACCATATATTTT. Its translation: CASSEQGAGNTIYF. The chain uses TRBV6-1 and TRBJ1-3; the match to TRBD1 covers 7 bases. The CDR3 totals 14 residues. J was trimmed by 2 bases and V by 2 bases; bases with no gene match: 0. Germline V gene data show CDR1 as MNHNS and CDR2 as SASEGT.